These T cell receptor beta chains were read from a single sample in a study of blood T cell repertoires in COVID-19. Measured with immunoSEQ multiplex PCR; TCRdb has only the in-frame clones, and not every one. This sample has 130,000 to 150,000 clones, with about 84% found just once. The sequencing sample was made of peripheral blood. The receptors shown here come from a man aged 55 to 70 with active or convalescent COVID-19. The CDR3 runs from the conserved cysteine through the conserved F or W. D genes are given only for firm matches. Some rows mark clone size as missing; the rest say once, few, many or name a class of expanded clone.

abundance | j_gene | d_gene | v_gene | CDR3nt | CDR3aa
- | TRBJ2-3 | - | TRBV13 | TGTGCCAGCAGCTTAGGACAGAGCACAGATACGCAGTATTTT | CASSLGQSTDTQYF
- | TRBJ2-3 | TRBD2 | TRBV6-5 | TGTGCCAGCAGGAAGGGACTAGCCTCAGATACGCAGTATTTT | CASRKGLASDTQYF
- | TRBJ2-3 | - | TRBV29-1 | TGCAGCGTTGGACAGAGGATTAGCACAGATACGCAGTATTTT | CSVGQRISTDTQYF
- | TRBJ2-7 | TRBD2 | TRBV3-1/TRBV3-2 | TGTGCCAGCAGCCAAGAGCTAGCGGGTTACTACGAGCAGTACTTC | CASSQELAGYYEQYF
- | TRBJ1-2 | - | TRBV4-1 | TGCGCCAGCAGCCAAGATGGCTTGTTGGACTATGGCTACACCTTC | CASSQDGLLDYGYTF
few | TRBJ2-1 | TRBD1 | TRBV6-1 | TGTGCCAGCAGTTGGGACAGGGCTTTGGATGAGCAGTTCTTC | CASSWDRALDEQFF
- | TRBJ2-3 | - | TRBV12-3/TRBV12-4 | TGTGCCAGCAGTTCCGAGCCCGATACGCAGTATTTT | CASSSEPDTQYF
- | TRBJ1-5 | TRBD1 | TRBV18 | TGTGCCAGCTCACCTCAAACAGGGGGGAATCAGCCCCAGCATTTT | CASSPQTGGNQPQHF
once | TRBJ2-5 | - | TRBV28 | TGTGCCAGCAGTCCGGGACAACAAGAGACCCAGTACTTC | CASSPGQQETQYF
- | TRBJ1-2 | - | TRBV14 | TGTGCCAGCAGCCTCAGCCGGAGGGCTGGCTACACCTTC | CASSLSRRAGYTF
few | TRBJ1-4 | - | TRBV24-1 | TGTGCCACCAGTGATCCCCGGGAGCAGGAGGGAAAACTGTTTTTT | CATSDPREQEGKLFF
- | TRBJ1-4 | - | TRBV28 | TGTGCCAGCAGTTTGGGAGGGGGAAATGAAAAACTGTTTTTT | CASSLGGGNEKLFF
- | TRBJ1-6 | - | TRBV5-1 | TGCGCCAGCAGCTTGGGAACAGCCGCAACACCCCTCCACTTT | CASSLGTAATPLHF
- | TRBJ2-7 | TRBD2 | TRBV27 | TGTGCCAGCACTAGTACGGGACTAGCGGTGGTAGAGCAGTACTTC | CASTSTGLAVVEQYF
- | TRBJ1-1 | - | TRBV7-2 | TGTGCCAGCAGCTCGACAGTGAACACTGAAGCTTTCTTT | CASSSTVNTEAFF
once | TRBJ2-4 | - | TRBV14 | TGTGCCAGCAGCGATTTCGGCATTCAGTACTTC | CASSDFGIQYF
- | TRBJ2-7 | - | TRBV28 | TGTGCCAGCACCCCGACAGAGACCTACGAGCAGTACTTC | CASTPTETYEQYF
- | TRBJ2-1 | - | TRBV4-1 | TGCGCCAGCAGCGCCGGGCTAGCGAGATACAATGAGCAGTTCTTC | CASSAGLARYNEQFF
once | TRBJ1-1 | - | TRBV5-6 | TGTGCCAGCAGCTTAGGCCCAGGGGATCTGAACACTGAAGCTTTCTTT | CASSLGPGDLNTEAFF
- | TRBJ1-5 | - | TRBV28 | TGTGCCAGCAGCGCCGGTGGGGCGGCTAATCAGCCCCAGCATTTT | CASSAGGAANQPQHF
- | TRBJ1-3 | - | TRBV28 | TGTGCCAGCAGTTTCCCCCTCTTAACCGGGGCTGGAAACACCATATATTTT | CASSFPLLTGAGNTIYF
few | TRBJ1-6 | - | TRBV21-1 | TGTGCCAGCAACGCACTTCCGTGGGGGACAGCAAATTCACCCCTCCACTTT | CASNALPWGTANSPLHF
- | TRBJ2-7 | - | TRBV29-1 | TGCAGCGTAGGGGAATTCAGGGGCGGAATCCACGAGCAGTACTTC | CSVGEFRGGIHEQYF
- | TRBJ1-1 | - | TRBV13 | TGTGCCAGCAGCTGGGAGGGTACTGAAGCTTTCTTT | CASSWEGTEAFF
- | TRBJ2-7 | - | TRBV30 | TGTGCCTGGAGTAAATTCGGGGCAGGGGATTTTTACGAGCAGTACTTC | CAWSKFGAGDFYEQYF
- | TRBJ1-4 | TRBD1 | TRBV7-8 | TGTGCCAGCAGCTTGGGACAGGGTATCTCAAATGAAAAACTGTTTTTT | CASSLGQGISNEKLFF
- | TRBJ2-7 | TRBD2 | TRBV7-9 | TGTGCCAGCAGCTCCCACCTGACTAGCGGGGAGTCCTACGAGCAGTACTTC | CASSSHLTSGESYEQYF
- | TRBJ1-1 | TRBD1 | TRBV7-3 | TGTGCCAGCAGCTTAAAGGGACAGGGGGCAGGGGAGTACACTGAAGCTTTCTTT | CASSLKGQGAGEYTEAFF
few | TRBJ2-1 | - | TRBV6-5 | TGTGCCAGCAGTTACGGAGCGGTCTACAATGAGCAGTTCTTC | CASSYGAVYNEQFF
- | TRBJ1-1 | - | TRBV6-5 | TGTGCCAGCAGTCTGCAGGGGCCGATAGCTTTCTTT | CASSLQGPIAFF
- | TRBJ2-7 | - | TRBV18 | TGTGCCAGCTCACTTACCGGGACCGGGGGGCTAGACTACGAGCAGTACTTC | CASSLTGTGGLDYEQYF
few | TRBJ1-1 | TRBD1 | TRBV7-2 | TGTGCCAGCAGCCCAAATCCCGGGACAGGGGGCTCGTGGGCTTTCTTT | CASSPNPGTGGSWAFF
- | TRBJ1-4 | - | TRBV7-9 | TGTGCCAGCAGCTTAGGAAAAAGGACAGCCCGTAGTGAAAAACTGTTTTTT | CASSLGKRTARSEKLFF
- | TRBJ1-5 | - | TRBV18 | TGTGCCAGCTCACCTAACGAGGGACAGCCCCAGCATTTT | CASSPNEGQPQHF
- | TRBJ2-3 | TRBD1 | TRBV28 | TGTGCCAGTCAAACCCCGGGACAGATACTCACAGATACGCAGTATTTT | CASQTPGQILTDTQYF
- | TRBJ1-1 | - | TRBV5-1 | TGCGCCAGCAGCCTAGGCGAGGTAAGGACTGAAGCTTTCTTT | CASSLGEVRTEAFF
- | TRBJ1-2 | TRBD1 | TRBV24-1 | TGTGCCGCAGGACAGGGGAACGGCTACACCTTC | CAAGQGNGYTF
- | TRBJ2-3 | - | TRBV6-5 | TGTGCCAGCAAATCGTACACAGATACGCAGTATTTT | CASKSYTDTQYF
- | TRBJ2-1 | TRBD2 | TRBV11-2 | TGTGCCAGCAGCTTAGAAGGACTAGCTCAAGGTGAGCAGTTCTTC | CASSLEGLAQGEQFF
- | TRBJ2-7 | - | TRBV7-2 | TGTGCCAGCAGCTTAGTCCCAGGGGCCTACGAGCAGTACTTC | CASSLVPGAYEQYF
- | TRBJ1-2 | - | TRBV28 | TGTGCCAGCAGCTTTCACGGGACAAAGAGCAACTATGGCTACACCTTC | CASSFHGTKSNYGYTF
once | TRBJ1-1 | - | TRBV15 | TGTGCCACCAGCAGATCTCGTACAGTGAACACTGAAGCTTTCTTT | CATSRSRTVNTEAFF
once | TRBJ2-3 | - | TRBV7-2 | TGTGCCAGCAGCCCGGGACTTTACACAGATACGCAGTATTTT | CASSPGLYTDTQYF
- | TRBJ1-5 | - | TRBV24-1 | TGTGCCACCAGTGATGCCCCACAGGGTGGGGTTTATAGCAATCAGCCCCAGCATTTT | CATSDAPQGGVYSNQPQHF
- | TRBJ2-7 | TRBD1 | TRBV12-3/TRBV12-4 | TGTGCCAGCAGCGGACAGGAAATCTACGAGCAGTACTTC | CASSGQEIYEQYF
- | TRBJ1-2 | - | TRBV6-4 | TGTGCCAGCAGTGCTGGCCCTAACTATGGCTACACCTTC | CASSAGPNYGYTF
- | TRBJ2-5 | - | TRBV7-2 | TGTGCCAGCAGCTTAAGCGGGTTCAAAGAGACCCAGTACTTC | CASSLSGFKETQYF